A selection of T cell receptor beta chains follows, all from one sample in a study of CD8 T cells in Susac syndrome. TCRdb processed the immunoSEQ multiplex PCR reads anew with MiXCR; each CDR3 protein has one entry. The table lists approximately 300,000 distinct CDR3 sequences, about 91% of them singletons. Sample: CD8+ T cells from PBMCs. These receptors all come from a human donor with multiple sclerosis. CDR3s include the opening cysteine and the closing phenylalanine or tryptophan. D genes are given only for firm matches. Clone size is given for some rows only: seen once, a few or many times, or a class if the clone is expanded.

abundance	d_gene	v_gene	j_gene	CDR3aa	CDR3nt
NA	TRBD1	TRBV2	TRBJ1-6	CATWDRASYNSPLHF	TGTGCCACCTGGGACAGGGCTTCTTATAATTCACCCCTCCACTTT
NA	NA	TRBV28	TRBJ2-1	CASRLLPEGVNEQFF	TGTGCCAGCAGGCTACTACCAGAGGGGGTCAATGAGCAGTTCTTC
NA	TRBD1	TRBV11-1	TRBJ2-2	CASSQGQGWELFF	TGTGCCAGCAGCCAGGGACAGGGATGGGAGCTGTTTTTT
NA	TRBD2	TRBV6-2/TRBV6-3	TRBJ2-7	CASSYPGLATWEQYF	TGTGCCAGCAGTTATCCGGGACTAGCGACGTGGGAGCAGTACTTC
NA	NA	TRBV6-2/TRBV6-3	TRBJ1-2	CASVGTPHYGYTF	TGTGCCAGCGTCGGGACACCACACTATGGCTACACCTTC
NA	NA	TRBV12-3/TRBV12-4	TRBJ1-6	CASSLDYRVKGLNSPLHF	TGTGCCAGCAGTTTAGACTACAGGGTAAAGGGGCTTAATTCACCCCTCCACTTT
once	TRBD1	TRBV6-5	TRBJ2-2	CASRPNRGVTGELFF	TGTGCCAGCAGACCCAACAGGGGGGTCACCGGGGAGCTGTTTTTT
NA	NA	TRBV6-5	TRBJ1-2	CASSYVVGSYGYTF	TGTGCCAGCAGTTACGTCGTGGGGAGCTATGGCTACACCTTC
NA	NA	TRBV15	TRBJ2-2	CATSLPGELFF	TGTGCCACCAGCCTCCCCGGGGAGCTGTTTTTT
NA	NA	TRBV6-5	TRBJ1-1	CASRPTAMNTEAFF	TGTGCCAGCAGACCGACGGCTATGAACACTGAAGCTTTCTTT
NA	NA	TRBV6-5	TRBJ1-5	CASSSQNNQPQHF	TGTGCCAGCAGTTCACAAAACAATCAGCCCCAGCATTTT
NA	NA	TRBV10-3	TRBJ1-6	CAISDRFKNSPLHF	TGTGCCATCAGTGACAGATTTAAGAATTCACCCCTCCACTTT
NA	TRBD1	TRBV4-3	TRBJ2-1	CASSQYGTGHNNEQFF	TGCGCCAGCAGCCAATACGGGACAGGGCACAACAATGAGCAGTTCTTC
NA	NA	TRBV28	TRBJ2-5	CASSFDEMVWETQYF	TGTGCCAGCAGTTTTGATGAAATGGTGTGGGAGACCCAGTACTTC
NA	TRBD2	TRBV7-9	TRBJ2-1	CASRTGLAGGSSYNEQFF	TGTGCCAGCAGGACCGGACTAGCGGGAGGAAGCTCCTACAATGAGCAGTTCTTC
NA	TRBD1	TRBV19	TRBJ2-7	CASARQGAPYEQYF	TGTGCCAGTGCTAGACAGGGAGCGCCCTACGAGCAGTACTTC
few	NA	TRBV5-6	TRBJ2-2	CASSLFLGGTGELFF	TGTGCCAGCAGCTTGTTTCTAGGGGGGACCGGGGAGCTGTTTTTT
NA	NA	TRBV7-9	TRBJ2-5	CASSLGVQRQETQYF	TGTGCCAGCAGCTTAGGAGTCCAGCGGCAAGAGACCCAGTACTTC
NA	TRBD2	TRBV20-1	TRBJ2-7	CSAHSSRLAGTLEQYF	TGCAGTGCTCATTCTAGCCGACTAGCGGGGACATTGGAGCAGTACTTC
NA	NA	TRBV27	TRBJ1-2	CASSLLQGSYGYTF	TGTGCCAGCAGTTTACTACAAGGCTCATATGGCTACACCTTC
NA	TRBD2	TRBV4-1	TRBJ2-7	CASSQVLAGYEQYF	TGCGCCAGCAGCCAAGTACTAGCGGGCTACGAGCAGTACTTC
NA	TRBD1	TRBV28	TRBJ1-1	CASSSIIQGTEAFF	TGTGCCAGCAGTTCTATAATACAGGGGACTGAAGCTTTCTTT
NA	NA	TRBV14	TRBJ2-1	CASSPWRTYNEQFF	TGTGCCAGCAGCCCGTGGCGCACATACAATGAGCAGTTCTTC
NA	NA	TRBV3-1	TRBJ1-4	CASSQDPIGGVGEKLFF	TGTGCCAGCAGCCAGGACCCCATCGGGGGGGTCGGTGAAAAACTGTTTTTT
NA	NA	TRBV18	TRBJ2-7	CASSPGREEYF	TGTGCCAGCTCACCCGGACGTGAGGAGTACTTC
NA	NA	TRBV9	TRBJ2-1	CASSVENNEQFF	TGTGCCAGCAGCGTAGAAAACAATGAGCAGTTCTTC
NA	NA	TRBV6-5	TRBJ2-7	CASSPPVGEQYF	TGTGCCAGCAGCCCCCCAGTAGGCGAGCAGTACTTC
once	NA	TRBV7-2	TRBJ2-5	CASSPILVGGTQYF	TGTGCCAGCAGCCCGATTTTAGTCGGAGGGACCCAGTACTTC
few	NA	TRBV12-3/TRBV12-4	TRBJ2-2	CASSLSAGELFF	TGTGCCAGCAGTTTAAGCGCCGGGGAGCTGTTTTTT
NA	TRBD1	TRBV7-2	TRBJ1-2	CASSLDRGLYGYTF	TGTGCCAGCAGCTTAGACAGGGGGCTCTATGGCTACACCTTC
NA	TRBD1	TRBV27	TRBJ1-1	CASSFSGQANTEAFF	TGTGCCAGCAGTTTCTCGGGACAGGCCAACACTGAAGCTTTCTTT
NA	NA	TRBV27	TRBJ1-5	CASRPTGAPNQPQHF	TGTGCCAGCAGACCCACCGGGGCTCCCAATCAGCCCCAGCATTTT
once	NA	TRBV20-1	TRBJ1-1	CSVHKGSSTEAFF	TGCAGTGTACACAAGGGGAGTAGCACTGAAGCTTTCTTT
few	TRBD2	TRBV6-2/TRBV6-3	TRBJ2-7	CASSYFTGGGEQYF	TGTGCCAGCAGTTACTTTACGGGAGGAGGCGAGCAGTACTTC
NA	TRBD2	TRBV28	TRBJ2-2	CASSSWTGTSGRAGELFF	TGTGCCAGCAGTTCGTGGACTGGGACTAGCGGGAGAGCCGGGGAGCTGTTTTTT
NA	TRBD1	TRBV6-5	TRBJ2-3	CASSWTGSRTDTQYF	TGTGCCAGCAGCTGGACAGGGTCGCGCACAGATACGCAGTATTTT
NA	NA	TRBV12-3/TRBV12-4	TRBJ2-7	CASMLAKITSYEQYF	TGTGCCAGCATGCTAGCGAAAATCACCTCCTACGAGCAGTACTTC
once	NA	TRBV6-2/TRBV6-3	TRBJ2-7	CASSYSAGLYEQYF	TGTGCCAGCAGTTACTCTGCAGGCCTCTACGAGCAGTACTTC
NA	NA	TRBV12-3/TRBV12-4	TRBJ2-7	CASSLRWRVYEQYF	TGTGCCAGCAGTTTAAGATGGCGGGTCTACGAGCAGTACTTC
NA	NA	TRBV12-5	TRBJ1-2	CASGAGTNYGYTF	TGTGCTAGTGGTGCGGGGACTAACTATGGCTACACCTTC
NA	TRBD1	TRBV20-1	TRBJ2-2	CSAPGQGNTGELFF	TGCAGTGCCCCGGGACAGGGGAACACCGGGGAGCTGTTTTTT
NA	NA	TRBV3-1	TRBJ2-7	CASSQDGTGYYEQYF	TGTGCCAGCAGCCAAGACGGGACGGGATACTACGAGCAGTACTTC
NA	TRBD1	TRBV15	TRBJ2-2	CATSFKAGQGSGELFF	TGTGCCACCAGCTTTAAAGCGGGACAGGGCTCCGGGGAGCTGTTTTTT
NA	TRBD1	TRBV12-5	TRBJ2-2	CASGHGQGDTGELFF	TGTGCTAGTGGTCACGGACAGGGGGACACCGGGGAGCTGTTTTTT
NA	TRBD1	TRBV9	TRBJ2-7	CASSPSQGASEQYF	TGTGCCAGCAGCCCGAGCCAGGGGGCGAGTGAGCAGTACTTC
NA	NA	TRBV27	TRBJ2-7	CASRSTWGGGDEQYF	TGTGCCAGCAGATCCACCTGGGGGGGCGGCGACGAGCAGTACTTC
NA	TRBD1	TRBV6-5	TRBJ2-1	CASSYSVGQVYNEQFF	TGTGCCAGCAGTTACAGTGTGGGACAGGTCTACAATGAGCAGTTCTTC
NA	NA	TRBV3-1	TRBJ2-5	CASSHGGWEIETQYF	TGTGCCAGCAGCCACGGAGGATGGGAGATCGAGACCCAGTACTTC
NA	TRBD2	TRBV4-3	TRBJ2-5	CASSHYLQGNSGRGGETQYF	TGCGCCAGCAGCCATTATTTACAGGGAAATAGCGGGAGGGGAGGAGAGACCCAGTACTTC
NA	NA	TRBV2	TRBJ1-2	CASSAGHNPYGYTF	TGTGCCAGCAGTGCCGGACATAACCCCTATGGCTACACCTTC
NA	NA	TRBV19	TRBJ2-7	CASSIKVIGYEQYF	TGTGCCAGTAGTATCAAGGTCATAGGCTACGAGCAGTACTTC
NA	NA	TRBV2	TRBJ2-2	CASSSGMNTGELFF	TGTGCCAGCAGTTCCGGGATGAACACCGGGGAGCTGTTTTTT
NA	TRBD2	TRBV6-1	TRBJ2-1	CASSDSTSVAQLGQFF	TGTGCCAGCAGTGACAGCACTAGCGTGGCTCAATTGGGGCAGTTCTTC
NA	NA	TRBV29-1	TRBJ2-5	CSVEEAVSETQYF	TGCAGCGTTGAGGAGGCGGTCTCCGAGACCCAGTACTTC
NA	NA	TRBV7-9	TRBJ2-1	CASSLVGLRSSYNEQFF	TGTGCCAGCAGCTTAGTGGGACTTAGGAGCTCCTACAATGAGCAGTTCTTC
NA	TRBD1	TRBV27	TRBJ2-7	CASRPYSGQGDEQYF	TGTGCCAGCAGGCCTTATAGTGGACAGGGGGACGAGCAGTACTTC
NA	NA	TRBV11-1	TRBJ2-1	CASNLGPEWNEQFF	TGTGCCAGCAACTTGGGGCCAGAGTGGAATGAGCAGTTCTTC
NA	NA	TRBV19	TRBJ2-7	CASSIGQGTAYEQYF	TGTGCCAGTAGTATAGGCCAGGGGACCGCCTACGAGCAGTACTTC
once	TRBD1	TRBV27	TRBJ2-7	CASSPRGQFYEQYF	TGTGCCAGCAGTCCCAGGGGGCAATTCTACGAGCAGTACTTC